Listed here is a single T cell receptor beta chain. Antigen specificity is unknown. The length of the CDR3 is 15 residues. The junction had 6 bases not matched to a gene; V was cut back by 3 bases and J by 6 bases. Germline CDR1 reads SGHRS; CDR2 reads YFSETQ. This sample is drawn from a study of cytomegalovirus exposure and HLA in healthy donors. Across the study: The 100 to 150 validation repertoires matched the roughly 700 first-cohort repertoires in platform, a later analysis reported.

The method was immunoSEQ multiplex PCR; TCRdb's version includes in-frame clones alone and lacks a portion of them. The sample has 65,000 or so clones; 92% are singletons. Study-wide results and limits: High sensitivity and specificity were reportedly achieved when the classifier diagnosed cytomegalovirus status.

The specimen was PBMCs. This chain uses TRBV5-1 with TRBJ2-2; 9 nucleotides line up with TRBD1. The source is a young woman in good health and CMV-seronegative. The chain's CDR3 is CASSSGQGNPGELFF. The CDR3, as DNA: TGCGCCAGCAGCTCGGGACAGGGTAACCCCGGGGAGCTGTTTTTT.